The 7 T cell receptor beta chains presented below share a single source sample, sequenced in a study of spatial heterogeneity in lung cancer. TCRdb called the 5' RACE reads again in MiXCR, with one record for every CDR3 protein. Found here are about 12,000 distinct CDR3 sequences, about 13% of them singletons; the top ten hold 2% to 3%. Time point in this sample: sample taken at primary tumor resection. Sequencing was performed on whole RNA extracted from tumor and nontumor lung tissue, or from frozen PBMC, and the material was left unsorted. The specimen was PBMCs, collected at surgery. The source of these receptors is a female donor with early-stage non-small cell lung cancer.

In this sample, this clonotype turned up a few times. This chain joins TRBV4-1 and TRBJ2-7; 9 bases fit TRBD1. This CDR3 contains 16 residues. Looked up from germline, CDR1 is MGHRA and CDR2 is YSYEKL. V shed 1 base and J 5 bases; nucleotides not matched to a gene: 9. CDR3 loop: CASSQGLRTGANEQYF. The CDR3 DNA is TGCGCCAGCAGCCAAGGATTAAGGACAGGGGCCAACGAGCAGTACTTC.

By its share, this clonotype is medium-sized. The V call is TRBV7-2, the J call TRBJ2-5; D ambiguous. Germline V lookup: CDR1 SGHTA, CDR2 FQGNSA. V was cut by 2 bases and J by 1 base, with 11 bases left in between. CDR3 length equals 15 residues. The CDR3 region is CASSLRKVSQETQYF. CDR3 DNA: TGTGCCAGCAGCTTACGTAAGGTTTCCCAAGAGACCCAGTACTTC.

This clonotype was picked up many times. J is TRBJ2-3 and V is TRBV5-4; no firm D call. This CDR3 region has 14 residues. The germline V gene encodes CDR1 SGHNT and CDR2 YYREEE (reference sequence). V was trimmed by 3 bases and J by 10 bases, leaving 18 bases between them. CDR3 protein: CASSYYLGVSSQYF. The CDR3 nucleotides are TGTGCCAGCAGCTACTATCTAGGAGTAAGTTCGCAGTATTTT. The full variable domain, rest sourced from reference TRBV5-4 and TRBJ2-3, is ETGVTQSPTHLIKTRGQQVTLRCSSQSGHNTVSWYQQALGQGPQFIFQYYREEENGRGNFPPRFSGLQFPNYSSELNVNALELDDSALYLCASSYYLGVSSQYFGPGTRLTVL.

This clonotype was found many times. This clone may be a read error of a much larger clone one base away. The genes are TRBV18 and TRBJ2-7, with no clear D. Germline assignment: CDR1 KGHSH and CDR2 LQKENI. This CDR3 comprises 16 residues. CDR3 DNA sequence: TGTGTCAGCTCCCCTCCAGGCACAGCCTCGACTCGGGAGCAGTACTTC. As protein: CVSSPPGTASTREQYF.

This clonotype is medium-sized. This chain joins TRBV18 and TRBJ2-7; D is tentatively TRBD1 or TRBD2 (5 bases each). Deletions cut 3 bases from V and 5 bases from J, with 20 bases between. The CDR3 consists of 16 residues. Germline V CDR1 and CDR2: KGHSH, LQKENI. CDR3: CASSPSTPAPGHEQYF. The CDR3 DNA reads as TGTGCCAGCTCACCCTCGACGCCGGCCCCGGGGCACGAGCAGTACTTC.

Here the CDR3 reads CASSLAQINEQFF. CDR3 in DNA: TGTGCCAGCAGCTTGGCACAAATCAATGAGCAGTTCTTC. The rearrangement uses TRBV5-6 and TRBJ2-1; no firm D call. V gave up 0 bases and J gave up 6 bases, with 7 bases separating them. Looked up from germline, CDR1 is SGHDT and CDR2 is YYEEEE. The CDR3 length is 13 residues.

Only a few counts were recorded for this clonotype. The V and J genes are TRBV7-6 and TRBJ2-3, with D perhaps TRBD1 (7 bases). V lost 5 bases to trimming and J lost 4 bases, with 10 bases between them. CDR1 is SGHVS and CDR2 is FNYEAQ in the germline V gene. This CDR3 region has 13 residues. The CDR3 DNA sequence: TGTGCCAGCAGCCAGGGGGGCGCAGATACGCAGTATTTT. This sequence encodes CASSQGGADTQYF. Supplemented by reference TRBV7-6 and TRBJ2-3, the full variable domain reads GAGVSQSPRYKVTKRGQDVALRCDPISGHVSLYWYRQALGQGPEFLTYFNYEAQQDKSGLPNDRFSAERPEGSISTLTIQRTEQRDSAMYRCASSQGGADTQYFGPGTRLTVL.